These 21 T cell receptor beta chains share one sample of origin, sequenced in a study of beta chain features in type 1 diabetes. As every portion of the isolated RNA was reverse transcribed, the sequencing read expressed TCRB transcripts. Profiling relied on immunoSEQ multiplex PCR, and the TCRdb table lists in-frame clones only, not all of them. Of about 140,000 clones in the sample, about a tenth were seen once. Sample: central memory CD4+ T cells from blood. These receptors came from a woman in her 40s in good health.

This clone occurred a few times. This sequence joins TRBV4-2 and TRBJ1-3; D is unclear. Trimming left V 6 bases short and J 0 bases short, with 12 bases between. Germline CDR1 and CDR2: LGHNA and YNFKEQ. The CDR3 consists of 15 residues. The CDR3 sequence: CASRREANSGNTIYF. CDR3 coding DNA: TGTGCCAGCAGGCGGGAGGCTAACTCTGGAAACACCATATATTTT.

This clone was counted between two and nine times. The chain recombines TRBV7-9 with TRBJ1-1; D unclear. Germline assignment: CDR1 SEHNR and CDR2 FQNEAQ (reference sequence). CDR3 length: 12 residues. The V gene lost 5 bases and the J gene lost 10 bases, with 14 bases spanning the gap. This CDR3 reads CASSIGLAAAFF. The CDR3, as DNA: TGTGCCAGCAGCATAGGACTGGCTGCAGCTTTCTTT.

There are a few counts of this clone. CDR3 residues: CASSASGNYEQYF. The CDR3 DNA follows: TGTGCCAGCAGTGCTAGCGGGAACTACGAGCAGTACTTC. The chain has TRBV2 and TRBJ2-7, with TRBD2 matching over 9 bases. V trimming: 4 bases; J trimming: 3 bases; junction bases outside the gene matches: 1. This CDR3 contains 13 residues. Germline V CDR1 and CDR2: SNHLY, FYNNEI.

The V gene is TRBV7-2, the J gene TRBJ1-2, with D hard to call. Trimming removed 1 base at V and 5 bases at J, with 5 bases between. The CDR3 totals 12 residues. Germline CDR1 is SGHTA and CDR2 is FQGNSA. CDR3 DNA sequence: TGTGCCAGCAGCTTAGAACAGTATGGCTACACCTTC. Translating it yields CASSLEQYGYTF.

Comments on this clone: One junction end does not reproduce the germline sequence, and a read error may be involved. The DNA of the CDR3 is TGTGCCAGCAGCTTCCCGGGGTCCGCCGGACCCGACTTC. It translates to CASSFPGSAGPDF. This sequence joins TRBV5-4 and TRBJ2-7; TRBD2 is a possible D gene (5 bases). The length of the CDR3 is 13 residues. Germline V CDR1 and CDR2: SGHNT, YYREEE (reference sequence).

This clone came up a few times. The rearrangement links TRBV5-1 to TRBJ2-3; 7 bases line up with TRBD1. The CDR3 runs 16 residues. Trimming removed 4 bases from V and 0 bases from J; junction bases left unmatched: 8. Looked up from germline, CDR1 is SGHRS and CDR2 is YFSETQ. The CDR3 nucleotides are TGCGCCAGCAGCCCTCCCGGGACAGCTAGCACAGATACGCAGTATTTT. This sequence encodes CASSPPGTASTDTQYF.

The table lists this clone with a count of one. The V and J genes are TRBV19 and TRBJ2-5; TRBD2 might be the D (6 bases). V was pared by 8 bases and J by 5 bases, with 18 bases between. The CDR3 is made up of 14 amino acids. CDR1 is LNHDA and CDR2 is SQIVND in the germline V gene (reference sequence). The CDR3 loop reads CASRGRGGRETQYF. The CDR3 DNA follows: TGTGCCAGTCGGGGCCGTGGGGGGAGGGAGACCCAGTACTTC.

This clone was picked up a small number of times. The chain uses TRBV10-3 and TRBJ2-3, with 7 positions matching TRBD1. The germline gives CDR1 ENHRY, CDR2 SYGVKD. This CDR3 is 16 amino acids long. V dropped 5 bases and J dropped 2; count of bases not matched to a gene: 10. In nucleotides, the CDR3 is TGTGCCATCAGTAAGAAAATACAGGGGCCCACAGATACGCAGTATTTT. It yields the protein CAISKKIQGPTDTQYF.

In its sample, this clone was seen a few times. The rearrangement uses TRBV5-1 and TRBJ2-5; 8 nucleotides line up with TRBD1. V shed 3 bases and J 3 bases; nucleotides not matched to a gene: 7. This CDR3 is 15 amino acids long. Germline CDR1 reads SGHRS; CDR2 reads YFSETQ. CDR3 DNA sequence: TGCGCCAGCAGCTCAACAGGGGGAGTGAAAGAGACCCAGTACTTC. Its protein is CASSSTGGVKETQYF.

This clone was detected only a few times. DNA for the CDR3: TGTGCCAGCAAGGCAGGGGCTAACTATGGCTACACCTTC. Encoded protein: CASKAGANYGYTF. This sequence joins TRBV2 and TRBJ1-2; D is perhaps TRBD1 (6 bases). This CDR3 contains 13 residues. Trimming left V 7 bases short and J 0 bases short, with 9 bases between. Germline loops: CDR1 SNHLY, CDR2 FYNNEI.

This clone was observed a few times. The chain is built from TRBV5-1 and TRBJ2-3, with 10 bases aligning to TRBD1. Per the germline V gene, CDR1 is SGHRS and CDR2 is YFSETQ. J gave up 1 base and V 4 bases, and 3 bases lay outside the gene matches. The CDR3 covers 15 residues. The CDR3 DNA reads as TGCGCCAGCAGCGCCGGGACAGGGGGCACAGATACGCAGTATTTT. This encodes CASSAGTGGTDTQYF.

The V gene is TRBV2, the J gene TRBJ2-3; 8 bases fit TRBD1. Trimming took 4 bases from V and 4 from J; bases not matched to a gene: 7. This CDR3 has 15 residues. Germline V CDR1 and CDR2: SNHLY, FYNNEI. CDR3 region: CASSAGQGWADTQYF. The DNA for the CDR3 is TGTGCCAGCAGTGCCGGACAGGGTTGGGCAGATACGCAGTATTTT.

By share, this clone counts as medium-sized (0.01 to 0.1%). This chain links TRBV7-9 with TRBJ1-2, with TRBD1 matching 8 bases. The germline V gene encodes CDR1 SEHNR and CDR2 FQNEAQ (reference sequence). V lost 8 bases to trimming and J lost 5 bases; unmatched junction nucleotides: 19. The CDR3 sequence is 17 residues long. The CDR3 sequence: CASSPLIRQGAWYGYTF. DNA for the CDR3: TGTGCCAGCTCTCCCTTAATTAGGCAGGGGGCTTGGTATGGCTACACCTTC.

The CDR3 region is CALSGDQETQYF. As DNA, the CDR3 is TGTGCCTTATCGGGGGATCAAGAGACCCAGTACTTC. V usage is TRBV2 and J usage is TRBJ2-5, with a possible D match to TRBD2 (6 bases). This CDR3 has 12 amino acids. The germline gives CDR1 SNHLY, CDR2 FYNNEI. The V gene lost 11 bases and the J gene lost 2 bases, with 12 bases spanning the gap.

The genes are TRBV5-1 and TRBJ2-5, with D possibly TRBD1 on 8 matching bases. Germline V gene data show CDR1 as SGHRS and CDR2 as YFSETQ. V lost 4 bases and J 5 bases, leaving 18 bases between the germline ends. The CDR3 is 15 residues long. The CDR3 is CASSTYRGGRETQYF. The CDR3 coding sequence is TGCGCCAGCAGCACCTACAGGGGGGGTCGGGAGACCCAGTACTTC.

The chain joins TRBV6-6 to TRBJ1-1, with a possible D match to TRBD1 (5 bases). CDR1 is MNHNY, CDR2 SVGAGI, per germline (reference sequence). The V end lost 2 bases, the J end lost 3 bases, and 13 bases lay between the germline ends. The CDR3 totals 15 residues. CDR3 DNA sequence: TGTGCCAGCAGTTACACGAGCAGGGTGGACACTGAAGCTTTCTTT. It yields the protein CASSYTSRVDTEAFF.

A few counts support this clone. The chain uses TRBV20-1 and TRBJ1-2; no clear D. Germline V gene sequence: CDR1 DFQATT, CDR2 SNEGSKA (reference sequence). V was clipped by 6 bases and J by 5 bases, with 10 bases between them. There are 11 residues in the CDR3. CDR3 coding DNA: TGCAGTGCCCTTTCTACTTATGGCTACACCTTC. It yields the protein CSALSTYGYTF.

This clone was observed a handful of times. The chain carries TRBV5-1 and TRBJ2-2; no reliable D call. The CDR3 loop spans 14 amino acids. The V gene lost 4 bases and the J gene lost 4 bases, with 11 bases spanning the gap. Germline V gene sequence: CDR1 SGHRS, CDR2 YFSETQ. The CDR3: CASSLTSTTGELFF. The DNA for the CDR3 is TGCGCCAGCAGCCTGACAAGTACCACCGGGGAGCTGTTTTTT.

This clone has a handful of counts. CDR3 sequence: CATSAGVGGWTYEQYF. The CDR3 DNA reads as TGTGCCACCTCAGCAGGGGTAGGGGGCTGGACCTACGAGCAGTACTTC. The chain uses TRBV5-5 and TRBJ2-7, with 7 positions matching TRBD1. CDR1 SGHKS and CDR2 YYEKEE come from the germline V gene (reference sequence). Germline trimming cut 9 bases from V and 2 bases from J; bases unmatched to any gene: 17. The CDR3 runs 16 residues. The variable domain in full, with the rest retrieved from reference TRBV5-5 and TRBJ2-7, is DAGVTQSPTHLIKTRGQQVTLRCSPISGHKSVSWYQQVLGQGPQFIFQYYEKEERGRGNFPDRFSARQFPNYSSELNVNALLLGDSALYLCATSAGVGGWTYEQYFGPGTRLTVT.

J is TRBJ1-5 and V is TRBV9; TRBD1 might be the D (5 bases). The V gene lost 0 bases and the J gene lost 8 bases, with 12 bases spanning the gap. CDR1 SGDLS and CDR2 YYNGEE come from the germline V gene. The CDR3 has 14 residues. The CDR3 DNA reads as TGTGCCAGCAGCGTAGGTCCGGTCAGGGAGCCCCAGCATTTT. Its protein is CASSVGPVREPQHF.

This chain joins TRBV29-1 and TRBJ1-2; D possibly corresponds to TRBD1 (5 bases). This CDR3 comprises 12 residues. With 4 bases removed from V and 8 bases from J, the gap between germline ends came to 14 bases. Germline V CDR1 and CDR2: SQVTM, ANQGSEA. The CDR3 spells CSVADSSWGYTF. As DNA, the CDR3 is TGCAGCGTTGCAGACAGTTCGTGGGGCTACACCTTC.